The 29 T cell receptor beta chains given below trace back to one sample, sequenced in a study of T-cell memory formation after mild COVID-19. In TCRdb, the 5' RACE reads were re-called with MiXCR into one record per CDR3 protein. This sample has about 290,000 distinct CDR3 sequences, with about 15% found just once. The material sequenced was PBMCs or a T cell subset sorted from them (not recorded which). The receptor set was obtained from a man younger than 30 who had mild COVID-19 (a few samples of this study predate the infection). Cell type and time point are not known.

The V and J genes are TRBV5-1 and TRBJ2-1, with 10 nucleotides matching TRBD1. The CDR3 covers 16 residues. Per the germline V gene, CDR1 is SGHRS and CDR2 is YFSETQ. Losses at the gene ends were 4 bases for V and 9 bases for J; bases not matched to a gene: 13. In DNA form, the CDR3 reads TGCGCCAGCAGCATGGGGGGACAGGGGCATTTGGGTGAGCAGTTCTTC. Its translation is CASSMGGQGHLGEQFF.

The chain combines TRBV12-3 or TRBV12-4 with TRBJ2-7; D is unclear. The CDR3 is 14 amino acids. V lost 0 bases, J lost 1 base, and 7 bases lay in between. The CDR3 nucleotides read TGTGCCAGCAGTTTAGCCGCCGGGTCCTACGAGCAGTACTTC. Amino acids: CASSLAAGSYEQYF.

This clonotype was detected only a few times. J is TRBJ2-3 and V is TRBV29-1; TRBD2 matches 10 bases. Germline V gene sequence: CDR1 SQVTM, CDR2 ANQGSEA. This CDR3 contains 14 residues. The trim removed 8 bases at V and 5 bases at J, leaving 10 bases unmatched. The CDR3 DNA reads as TGCAGCCCCCGACTAGCGGGCCGAAAAGATACGCAGTATTTT. It encodes CSPRLAGRKDTQYF.

The chain uses TRBV29-1 and TRBJ2-5, with D hard to call. V was clipped by 4 bases and J by 1 base, with 7 bases between them. The CDR3 covers 12 residues. Germline-derived CDR1 and CDR2 are SQVTM and ANQGSEA. CDR3 amino acids: CSVAFPQETQYF. CDR3 bases: TGCAGCGTTGCCTTTCCCCAAGAGACCCAGTACTTC.

The V gene is TRBV7-6, the J gene TRBJ1-1; D unresolved. The germline V and J ends were trimmed by 1 base and 4 bases, with 10 bases remaining between them. This CDR3 contains 14 residues. Germline loops: CDR1 SGHVS, CDR2 FNYEAQ. CDR3 residues: CASSLEEGSTEAFF. CDR3 nucleotides: TGTGCCAGCAGCTTAGAGGAGGGAAGCACTGAAGCTTTCTTT.

The chain has TRBV4-1 and TRBJ2-1, with 9 bases that match TRBD2. The CDR3 is made up of 16 amino acids. Germline V lookup: CDR1 MGHRA, CDR2 YSYEKL. V lost 0 bases and J lost 6; bases outside the gene matches: 6. CDR3 nucleotide sequence: TGCGCCAGCAGCCAAGATGGCGGGGGGGCCAGCAATGAGCAGTTCTTC. As protein: CASSQDGGGASNEQFF.

The chain couples TRBV11-2 to TRBJ1-6; 7 bases line up with TRBD1. V was clipped by 2 bases and J by 9 bases; unmatched bases: 10. The CDR3 extends over 16 amino acids. Germline CDR1 is SGHAT and CDR2 is FQNNGV. In DNA, the CDR3 is TGTGCCAGCAGCTTATTAGGGGGCTACGGGGTTTCACCCCTCCACTTT. This sequence encodes CASSLLGGYGVSPLHF.

The sample holds a few counts of this clonotype. The chain carries TRBV6-5 and TRBJ2-4; D ambiguous. V lost 2 bases to trimming and J lost 5 bases, with 13 bases between them. The length of the CDR3 is 15 residues. CDR1 and CDR2 from the germline V gene are MNHEY and SVGAGI. The DNA for the CDR3 is TGTGCCAGCAGTTACAACCCCGTCGGGCAAAACATTCAGTACTTC. It encodes CASSYNPVGQNIQYF.

V and J are TRBV5-1 and TRBJ2-7; D might be TRBD2 (6 bases). This CDR3 contains 15 residues. Between the trimmed V and J ends, which lost 3 bases and 2 bases, there was a span of 15 bases. Germline assignment: CDR1 SGHRS and CDR2 YFSETQ. The CDR3 coding sequence is TGCGCCAGCAGCTGGAGGGGTCCCCTAACCTACGAGCAGTACTTC. The encoded protein is CASSWRGPLTYEQYF.

This chain links TRBV3-1 with TRBJ2-2; D unclear. CDR3 length: 13 residues. V was clipped by 5 bases and J by 1 base, with 5 bases between them. Germline CDR1 is LGHDT and CDR2 is YNNKEL (reference sequence). The chain's CDR3 is CASSYENTGELFF. The DNA of the CDR3 is TGTGCCAGCAGCTATGAGAACACCGGGGAGCTGTTTTTT.

The chain employs TRBV19 and TRBJ2-3, with D possibly being TRBD1 or TRBD2 (5 bases each). The V end lost 9 bases, the J end lost 4 bases, and 20 bases lay between the germline ends. CDR1 and CDR2 (germline): LNHDA, SQIVND (reference sequence). The CDR3 length is 15 residues. CDR3 sequence (DNA): TGTGCCAGCCGTAGTATTCGGGACGGGGCAGATACGCAGTATTTT. It encodes CASRSIRDGADTQYF. Combining the CDR3 with reference TRBV19 and TRBJ2-3 gives the whole variable domain DGGITQSPKYLFRKEGQNVTLSCEQNLNHDAMYWYRQDPGQGLRLIYYSQIVNDFQKGDIAEGYSVSREKKESFPLTVTSAQKNPTAFYLCASRSIRDGADTQYFGPGTRLTVL.

This clonotype was detected a few times. This chain connects TRBV5-4 to TRBJ2-2; possible D gene TRBD1, 6 bases. CDR1 and CDR2 (germline): SGHNT, YYREEE (reference sequence). CDR3 size: 15 residues. Trimming left V 4 bases short and J 0 bases short, with 10 bases between. The CDR3 spells CASSPDSANTGELFF. CDR3 DNA: TGTGCCAGCAGCCCGGACAGCGCGAACACCGGGGAGCTGTTTTTT.

This chain joins TRBV7-8 and TRBJ2-2; TRBD1 might be the D (6 bases). Trimming removed 8 bases from V and 6 bases from J, with 19 bases in between. The CDR3 is 15 amino acids. The germline V gene encodes CDR1 SGHVS and CDR2 FQNEAQ. The CDR3 region is CASFTRGSGAGELFF. CDR3 nucleotides: TGTGCCAGCTTCACTAGGGGGAGTGGAGCCGGGGAGCTGTTTTTT.

This clonotype has at least ten counts. The genes are TRBV12-3 or TRBV12-4 and TRBJ1-1; possible D gene TRBD1, 6 bases. CDR3 size: 15 residues. The germline V and J ends were trimmed by 4 bases and 0 bases, with 12 bases remaining between them. CDR3 sequence reads: CASSYTGLMNTEAFF. The CDR3 DNA sequence: TGTGCCAGCAGTTATACAGGGCTCATGAACACTGAAGCTTTCTTT.

This clonotype was detected many times. The V and J genes are TRBV7-2 and TRBJ2-3; D unclear. CDR1 and CDR2 from the germline V gene are SGHTA and FQGNSA. The CDR3 runs to 13 residues. V was trimmed by 5 bases and J by 0 bases, leaving 6 bases between them. The CDR3 DNA is TGTGCCAGCAGCCCCTATAGCACAGATACGCAGTATTTT. Its protein product is CASSPYSTDTQYF.

This clonotype has only a few counts. The chain combines TRBV7-9 with TRBJ2-3; D unresolved. The CDR3 covers 15 residues. Germline CDR1 and CDR2: SEHNR and FQNEAQ (reference sequence). The ends were cut back, 6 bases at V and 4 bases at J, with 17 bases in the middle. CDR3 DNA: TGTGCCAGCAGTTTCGACGGCCCAGTGTCAGATACGCAGTATTTT. Translation gives CASSFDGPVSDTQYF.

Only a few counts were recorded for this clonotype. V is TRBV12-3 or TRBV12-4 and J is TRBJ2-2; no definite D call. V lost 2 bases to trimming and J lost 1 base, with 8 bases between them. This CDR3 contains 15 residues. CDR3: CASSLYTGNTGELFF. CDR3 DNA: TGTGCCAGCAGTTTATATACGGGGAACACCGGGGAGCTGTTTTTT.

V gene TRBV27 combines with J gene TRBJ2-1; 10 nucleotides agree with TRBD2. Losses at the gene ends were 6 bases for V and 0 bases for J; bases not matched to a gene: 5. The length of the CDR3 is 16 residues. The V gene's germline CDR1 is MNHEY and CDR2 SMNVEV (reference sequence). The CDR3 sequence: CASRVAGGSSYNEQFF. Here the CDR3 DNA reads TGTGCCAGCAGGGTAGCGGGGGGCAGCTCCTACAATGAGCAGTTCTTC.

This clonotype came up a few times. The genes are TRBV11-2 and TRBJ2-4, with D hard to call. The V gene lost 4 bases and the J gene lost 0 bases, with 13 bases spanning the gap. The CDR3 has 16 residues. Germline CDR1 SGHAT, CDR2 FQNNGV. CDR3 residues: CASSSLEVRAKNIQYF. The CDR3 DNA reads as TGTGCCAGCAGCTCCCTCGAAGTCAGAGCCAAAAACATTCAGTACTTC.

This chain connects TRBV18 to TRBJ1-4, with D uncertain. Per germline, CDR1 KGHSH and CDR2 LQKENI. CDR3 length: 13 amino acids. The V gene lost 2 bases and the J gene lost 3 bases, with 4 bases spanning the gap. The CDR3 here is CASSPNANEKLFF. The CDR3 DNA reads TGTGCCAGCTCACCAAATGCTAATGAAAAACTGTTTTTT.

This clonotype was observed a handful of times. The chain joins TRBV6-5 to TRBJ2-2; 8 bases are a match to TRBD1. The CDR3 length is 15 residues. Germline V gives CDR1 MNHEY, CDR2 SVGAGI. The V segment lost 10 bases and the J segment 0 bases; nucleotides outside the gene matches: 7. The DNA of the CDR3 is TGTGCCACACTGCCGGGACAGGCGAACACCGGGGAGCTGTTTTTT. It is translated as CATLPGQANTGELFF.

This clonotype was picked up many times. This chain links TRBV5-1 with TRBJ2-7; D gene uncertain. Germline-derived CDR1 and CDR2 are SGHRS and YFSETQ. The CDR3 has 13 residues. V dropped 0 bases and J dropped 6 bases, with 10 bases sitting between them. For the CDR3, the DNA is TGCGCCAGCAGCTTGGCCTCTCGAAGCGAGCAGTACGTC. Its protein is CASSLASRSEQYV.

This clonotype showed up just a few times. This chain uses TRBV6-5 with TRBJ2-7; tentatively, D is TRBD1 (5 bases). The CDR3 has 11 amino acids. Trimming removed 7 bases from V and 2 bases from J, with 6 bases in between. Germline V gene lookup returns CDR1 MNHEY and CDR2 SVGAGI. The CDR3 loop reads CASKGTYEQYF. The CDR3 nucleotides read TGTGCCAGCAAGGGGACCTACGAGCAGTACTTC.

The chain joins TRBV6-6 to TRBJ1-1, with 7 bases fitting TRBD1. The CDR3 has 15 amino acids. The junction had 3 bases not matched to a gene; V was cut back by 2 bases and J by 0 bases. Germline V gene data show CDR1 as MNHNY and CDR2 as SVGAGI (reference sequence). The CDR3 bases are TGTGCCAGCAGTTACCCACAGGGGATGAACACTGAAGCTTTCTTT. Amino acid sequence: CASSYPQGMNTEAFF.

The table lists this clonotype with many counts. CDR3 sequence: CASSLNPTGELFF. For the CDR3, the DNA is TGTGCCAGCAGCTTAAACCCCACCGGGGAGCTGTTTTTT. V gene TRBV7-3 combines with J gene TRBJ2-2; D gene uncertain. The V end lost 1 base, the J end lost 4 bases, and 4 bases lay between the germline ends. CDR3 length equals 13 residues. Germline-derived CDR1 and CDR2 are SGHTA and FQGTGA. The entire variable domain, with the rest obtained from reference TRBV7-3 and TRBJ2-2, is as follows: GAGVSQTPSNKVTEKGKYVELRCDPISGHTALYWYRQSLGQGPEFLIYFQGTGAADDSGLPNDRFFAVRPEGSVSTLKIQRTERGDSAVYLCASSLNPTGELFFGEGSRLTVL.

There are a few counts of this clonotype. The chain employs TRBV20-1 and TRBJ2-1; a weak D match, TRBD2 (7 bases). Trimming pared 5 bases from V and 5 bases from J, leaving 22 bases between. The CDR3 loop spans 16 amino acids. Germline-derived CDR1 and CDR2 are DFQATT and SNEGSKA (reference sequence). CDR3 sequence (DNA): TGCAGTGCTCGGCATGCGGGGGCCATTGGGGACAATGAGCAGTTCTTC. Its protein is CSARHAGAIGDNEQFF.

This chain connects TRBV5-1 to TRBJ2-3; possible D gene TRBD2, 5 bases. The CDR3 consists of 13 residues. V lost 1 base to trimming and J lost 3 bases, with 6 bases between them. Germline V gives CDR1 SGHRS, CDR2 YFSETQ. The CDR3 nucleotides are TGCGCCAGCAGCTTGTGGAGGACAGATACGCAGTATTTT. Its protein is CASSLWRTDTQYF. The full variable domain, with the rest looked up from reference TRBV5-1 and TRBJ2-3, is KAGVTQTPRYLIKTRGQQVTLSCSPISGHRSVSWYQQTPGQGLQFLFEYFSETQRNKGNFPGRFSGRQFSNSRSEMNVSTLELGDSALYLCASSLWRTDTQYFGPGTRLTVL.

This clonotype was seen a few times. The chain employs TRBV7-9 and TRBJ2-1; D is unclear. CDR3 size: 11 residues. Germline V gives CDR1 SEHNR, CDR2 FQNEAQ (reference sequence). Trimming pared 9 bases from V and 10 bases from J, leaving 13 bases between. The CDR3 sequence is CARVPDMEQFF. The CDR3 coding sequence is TGTGCCAGGGTTCCCGACATGGAGCAGTTCTTC. The variable domain in full, completed from reference TRBV7-9 and TRBJ2-1, reads DTGVSQNPRHKITKRGQNVTFRCDPISEHNRLYWYRQTLGQGPEFLTYFQNEAQLEKSRLLSDRFSAERPKGSFSTLEIQRTEQGDSAMYLCARVPDMEQFFGPGTRLTVL.

This clonotype appeared a few times. The chain is built from TRBV5-1 and TRBJ1-2; perhaps TRBD1 as D (6 bases). The CDR3 totals 13 residues. V was shortened by 4 bases and J by 8 bases, with 15 bases between the two germline ends. Germline CDR1 is SGHRS and CDR2 is YFSETQ. CDR3 coding DNA: TGCGCCAGCAGCCAAGGGGGGTTAAGAGGCTACACCTTC. This translates into CASSQGGLRGYTF.